A single sample gave rise to the 24 T cell receptor beta chains below, sequenced in a study of T cells in Graves' hyperthyroidism and ophthalmopathy. It was RNA transcripts that yielded the amplified TCR beta CDR3 regions. Primed by the HTBI set, a first-round RT-PCR was run on the TCR CDR3. TCRdb analysed the multiplex PCR reads with MiXCR anew, one entry per CDR3 protein. This table holds around 350,000 distinct CDR3 sequences, more than 14% found once. The sample comprised blood. The source is a woman aged 30 to 39 with Graves' ophthalmopathy.

Many counts were recorded for this clonotype. The gene calls are TRBV12-3 or TRBV12-4 and TRBJ2-1; 8 positions match TRBD2. The J segment lost 0 bases and the V segment lost 5 bases, leaving 3 bases of the junction unmatched. The CDR3 loop spans 15 amino acids. The CDR3 coding sequence is TGTGCCAGCAGTCGGGGGGGGAACTCCTACAATGAGCAGTTCTTC. Amino acid sequence: CASSRGGNSYNEQFF.

Ten or more counts support this clonotype. The genes are TRBV5-1 and TRBJ1-1; D gene ambiguous. CDR1 SGHRS and CDR2 YFSETQ come from the germline V gene. This CDR3 is 15 amino acids long. The V and J ends lost 0 bases and 6 bases respectively, with 15 bases between them. CDR3 sequence reads: CASSLAQVGGSEAFF. The CDR3 DNA sequence: TGCGCCAGCAGCTTGGCTCAGGTTGGCGGGTCTGAAGCTTTCTTT.

This clonotype has just a few counts. The CDR3 region has the DNA TGTGCCAGCAAGGAGCGGGGATTCTACAATGAGCAGTTCTTC. Its protein product is CASKERGFYNEQFF. The chain combines TRBV6-1 with TRBJ2-1; 7 nucleotides line up with TRBD2. The V gene's germline CDR1 is MNHNS and CDR2 SASEGT. With V trimmed by 7 bases and J by 3 bases, 6 bases remained unmatched. The CDR3 has 14 amino acids.

There are many counts of this clonotype. Here the CDR3 reads CASRSVPGDTIYF. CDR3 sequence (DNA): TGTGCCAGCAGATCGGTCCCCGGGGACACCATATATTTT. This rearrangement joins TRBV2 to TRBJ1-3, with D unresolved. Germline loops: CDR1 SNHLY, CDR2 FYNNEI. The germline V and J ends were trimmed by 6 bases and 8 bases, with 14 bases remaining between them. This CDR3 has 13 amino acids. Based on the CDR3 plus reference TRBV2 and TRBJ1-3, the full variable domain is EPEVTQTPSHQVTQMGQEVILRCVPISNHLYFYWYRQILGQKVEFLVSFYNNEISEKSEIFDDQFSVERPDGSNFTLKIRSTKLEDSAMYFCASRSVPGDTIYFGEGSWLTVV.

CDR3 residues: CATSSDRGKYNEQFF. In DNA form, the CDR3 reads TGTGCCACCAGCAGCGACAGGGGAAAATACAATGAGCAGTTCTTC. The rearrangement uses TRBV15 and TRBJ2-1; 8 bases line up with TRBD1. This CDR3 is 15 amino acids long. J lost 4 bases, V lost 3 bases, and 5 bases had no gene match. Germline lookup yields CDR1 LNHNV and CDR2 YYDKDF (reference sequence).

This chain links TRBV15 with TRBJ2-3, with D tentatively TRBD2 (7 bases). This CDR3 contains 17 residues. Germline V gene sequence: CDR1 LNHNV, CDR2 YYDKDF (reference sequence). V was pared by 3 bases and J by 9 bases, with 25 bases between. For the CDR3, the DNA is TGTGCCACCAGCAGCGGCAATCGGGGGGCGGGGGTGGAAACGCAGTATTTT. Amino acid sequence: CATSSGNRGAGVETQYF.

This clonotype has just a few counts. The rearrangement joins TRBV6-1 to TRBJ2-2, with D hard to call. This CDR3 has 13 amino acids. Per germline, CDR1 MNHNS and CDR2 SASEGT. V lost 7 bases, J lost 7 bases, and 13 bases lay in between. The CDR3 reads CASTQTVGGELFF. The CDR3 DNA follows: TGTGCCAGCACGCAGACGGTGGGCGGGGAGCTGTTTTTT.

This clonotype was seen ten or more times. The chain's CDR3 is CASSITGTGRDEQYF. Written as DNA, the CDR3 is TGTGCCAGCAGTATAACCGGTACAGGGCGCGACGAGCAGTACTTC. The V gene is TRBV28, the J gene TRBJ2-7; possible D gene TRBD1, 6 bases. The CDR3 runs 15 residues. Between the trimmed V and J ends, which lost 5 bases and 5 bases, there was a span of 19 bases. The germline V gene has CDR1 MDHEN and CDR2 SYDVKM. Together with reference TRBV28 and TRBJ2-7, the CDR3 gives the full variable domain: DVKVTQSSRYLVKRTGEKVFLECVQDMDHENMFWYRQDPGLGLRLIYFSYDVKMKEKGDIPEGYSVSREKKERFSLILESASTNQTSMYLCASSITGTGRDEQYFGPGTRLTVT.

The sample holds a few counts of this clonotype. The chain combines TRBV4-1 with TRBJ2-3; D gene unclear. V was trimmed by 2 bases and J by 1 base, leaving 10 bases between them. The CDR3 is made up of 15 amino acids. The germline V gene has CDR1 MGHRA and CDR2 YSYEKL. The CDR3: CASSQLVVGTDTQYF. The CDR3 DNA sequence: TGCGCCAGCAGCCAACTAGTGGTTGGCACAGATACGCAGTATTTT.

There are a few counts of this clonotype. The rearrangement uses TRBV19 and TRBJ2-2, with TRBD1 identical over 7 bases. The germline V gene encodes CDR1 LNHDA and CDR2 SQIVND (reference sequence). With V trimmed by 7 bases and J by 7 bases, 12 bases remained unmatched. The CDR3 sequence is 15 residues long. The CDR3 is CASTPHRGGDGELFF. CDR3 in DNA: TGTGCCAGTACCCCCCACAGGGGTGGGGACGGGGAGCTGTTTTTT.

The rearrangement joins TRBV7-3 to TRBJ2-7, with TRBD2 matching over 11 bases. Germline CDR1 reads SGHTA; CDR2 reads FQGTGA. The V gene end was trimmed by 4 bases and the J gene end by 6 bases; junction bases not matched to a gene: 2. This CDR3 is built from 13 residues. In DNA, the CDR3 is TGTGCCAGCAGCTACGGACTAGCGGGCGAGCAGTACTTC. This codes for CASSYGLAGEQYF.

This clonotype was seen ten or more times. The chain employs TRBV6-4 and TRBJ2-2; no definite D call. The germline V gene has CDR1 MRHNA and CDR2 SNTAGT. CDR3 length equals 15 residues. V was cut by 4 bases and J by 3 bases, with 12 bases left in between. CDR3 DNA: TGTGCCAGCAGTGCGGTGGCCGAATACACCGGGGAGCTGTTTTTT. It encodes CASSAVAEYTGELFF.

Ten or more counts support this clonotype. The chain carries TRBV19 and TRBJ1-1; D is undetermined. The CDR3 sequence is 14 residues long. CDR1 and CDR2 (germline): LNHDA, SQIVND (reference sequence). Trimming shortened V by 5 bases and J by 2 bases, and 12 bases separated the two germline ends. The CDR3 reads CASSVVPGNTEAFF. In nucleotides, the CDR3 is TGTGCCAGTAGTGTGGTCCCGGGTAACACTGAAGCTTTCTTT.

This clonotype was seen at least ten times. The chain uses TRBV12-3 or TRBV12-4 and TRBJ2-7; 12 bases match TRBD2. There are 15 residues in the CDR3. V trimming: 6 bases; J trimming: 5 bases; junction bases outside the gene matches: 8. The CDR3 coding sequence is TGTGCCAGCAGCCCCGACCGACTAGCGGGGGACGAGCAGTACTTC. Protein product: CASSPDRLAGDEQYF.

This clonotype has at least ten counts. This chain connects TRBV2 to TRBJ2-2, with D perhaps TRBD1 (7 bases). Per germline, CDR1 SNHLY and CDR2 FYNNEI. Trimming stripped 11 bases from V and 7 bases from J, with 11 bases between. The CDR3 is 11 amino acids. The CDR3 is CAQGGDGELFF. The CDR3 DNA sequence: TGTGCCCAGGGGGGAGACGGGGAGCTGTTTTTT.

The J gene is TRBJ1-1, the V gene TRBV7-9; D gene ambiguous. Trimming left V 6 bases short and J 7 bases short, with 9 bases between. The CDR3 is 11 amino acids. The germline V gene encodes CDR1 SEHNR and CDR2 FQNEAQ (reference sequence). The DNA for the CDR3 is TGTGCCAGCAGGCCCAGGAGTGAAGCTTTCTTT. Translation: CASRPRSEAFF.

The chain has TRBV14 and TRBJ2-7, with 9 positions matching TRBD1. Germline CDR1 reads SGHDN; CDR2 reads FVKESK. The CDR3 length is 16 residues. V lost 0 bases and J lost 5; bases outside the gene matches: 8. For the CDR3, the DNA is TGTGCCAGCAGCCAAGACCCGGGACAGGGCAGGAACGAGCAGTACTTC. Its protein product is CASSQDPGQGRNEQYF.

In its sample, this clonotype was seen many times. V is TRBV28 and J is TRBJ2-3, with 7 bases aligning to TRBD2. CDR1 is MDHEN, CDR2 SYDVKM, per germline. J was trimmed by 2 bases and V by 1 base; bases with no gene match: 6. The CDR3 spans 16 residues. The CDR3 coding sequence is TGTGCCAGCAGTTTATTTAGTAGCGGGTACACAGATACGCAGTATTTT. Amino acid sequence: CASSLFSSGYTDTQYF.

This clonotype was recorded many times. This sequence joins TRBV20-1 and TRBJ2-5; 7 positions match TRBD2. This CDR3 has 13 residues. Germline-derived CDR1 and CDR2 are DFQATT and SNEGSKA (reference sequence). V shed 4 bases, J shed 1 base, and the junction held 3 bases outside the gene matches. The CDR3 is CSAKSGAQETQYF. CDR3 DNA sequence: TGCAGTGCTAAAAGCGGGGCCCAAGAGACCCAGTACTTC.

Concerning this clonotype: Just one base apart from a much larger clone, this may be a read error. The chain joins TRBV2 to TRBJ2-7; 7 bases are a match to TRBD1. Germline V gives CDR1 SNHLY, CDR2 FYNNEI. The CDR3 extends over 13 amino acids. The DNA for the CDR3 is TGTGCCAGCAAATGGGACAGCTCCCACGAGCAGTACTTC. Residues: CASKWDSSHEQYF.

In its sample, this clonotype was seen many times. V gene TRBV7-9 combines with J gene TRBJ2-5, with D hard to call. V dropped 6 bases and J dropped 3 bases, with 11 bases sitting between them. Germline-derived CDR1 and CDR2 are SEHNR and FQNEAQ (reference sequence). The length of the CDR3 is 13 residues. In DNA, the CDR3 is TGTGCCAGCAGACACGACTGGGAAGAGACCCAGTACTTC. Translated, it gives CASRHDWEETQYF.

The V gene is TRBV12-3 or TRBV12-4, the J gene TRBJ1-1; 9 bases line up with TRBD1. The CDR3 extends over 14 amino acids. V lost 5 bases to trimming and J lost 3 bases; unmatched junction nucleotides: 4. CDR3: CASSINRGHTEAFF. CDR3 bases: TGTGCCAGCAGTATAAACAGGGGGCACACTGAAGCTTTCTTT.

Ten or more counts support this clonotype. The CDR3 loop reads CSAHKGTAEAFF. The CDR3, as DNA: TGCAGTGCCCACAAGGGAACCGCTGAAGCTTTCTTT. The chain recombines TRBV20-1 with TRBJ1-1; D is unresolved. The CDR3 has 12 residues. Germline lookup yields CDR1 DFQATT and CDR2 SNEGSKA (reference sequence). The germline V and J ends were trimmed by 6 bases and 6 bases, with 14 bases remaining between them.

This clonotype was counted many times. This rearrangement joins TRBV20-1 to TRBJ1-1, with 11 bases lining up with TRBD1. Losses at the gene ends were 3 bases for V and 4 bases for J; bases not matched to a gene: 4. The CDR3 has 14 residues. Germline V gives CDR1 DFQATT, CDR2 SNEGSKA (reference sequence). The CDR3 nucleotides are TGCAGTGCTAGTTCCGGGACAGGGGGCACTGAAGCTTTCTTT. Its protein product is CSASSGTGGTEAFF.